These 8 T cell receptor beta chains were sequenced from one sample in a study of blood T cell repertoires in COVID-19 (dated by TCRdb to 2019 to 2021). The library was prepared using the immunoSEQ multiplex PCR assay. The table was pulled from immuneACCESS by TCRdb, which kept in-frame rearrangements only. Such tables lose some clones; where checked, under half of the loss comes from unresolved V genes, and the rest has no known cause. This sample gives 60,000 to 65,000 clones in total; about three quarters of them show up just once. The top ten hold 50% to 55% of the sample. Sequences were obtained from peripheral blood. Receptor source: a woman of 80 years or more with acute or convalescent COVID-19.

The chain recombines TRBV28 with TRBJ2-5; D is possibly TRBD1 (5 bases). Trimming removed 6 bases from V and 4 bases from J, with 21 bases in between. The germline V gene encodes CDR1 MDHEN and CDR2 SYDVKM. This CDR3 spans 16 amino acids. The CDR3 DNA is TGTGCCAGCAGACCCCAGGGCCGGGTTTGGGGAGAGACCCAGTACTTC. Protein: CASRPQGRVWGETQYF.

The rearrangement links TRBV19 to TRBJ2-1; 8 nucleotides agree with TRBD1. V dropped 4 bases and J dropped 2; count of bases not matched to a gene: 7. From germline, CDR1 is LNHDA and CDR2 SQIVND (reference sequence). The CDR3 has 16 amino acids. CDR3 in DNA: TGTGCCAGTAGTAGATTCGGGACAGGTACCTACAATGAGCAGTTCTTC. Protein: CASSRFGTGTYNEQFF.

The CDR3 loop is CASSPRLAGDTQYF. The CDR3 coding sequence is TGTGCCAGCAGCCCCCGGCTAGCAGGTGATACGCAGTATTTT. The chain is built from TRBV7-6 and TRBJ2-3; tentative D call: TRBD2 (5 bases). The V and J ends lost 5 bases and 6 bases respectively, with 15 bases between them. This CDR3 is built from 14 residues. The V gene's germline CDR1 is SGHVS and CDR2 FNYEAQ.

The V call is TRBV18, the J call TRBJ2-5; tentatively, D is TRBD1 (5 bases). Trimming pared 2 bases from V and 3 bases from J, leaving 7 bases between. Germline loops: CDR1 KGHSH, CDR2 LQKENI. This CDR3 has 13 residues. CDR3: CASSPGAKETQYF. CDR3 nucleotides: TGTGCCAGCTCACCAGGGGCCAAAGAGACCCAGTACTTC.

CDR3 amino acids: CASSERQGTEAFF. In DNA, the CDR3 is TGTGCCAGCAGTGAAAGACAGGGGACTGAAGCTTTCTTT. This chain uses TRBV6-1 with TRBJ1-1, with 8 bases identical to TRBD1. Losses at the gene ends were 2 bases for V and 5 bases for J; bases not matched to a gene: 1. Per the germline V gene, CDR1 is MNHNS and CDR2 is SASEGT. The CDR3 extends over 13 amino acids.

The chain employs TRBV20-1 and TRBJ2-5; D might be TRBD2 (6 bases). This CDR3 comprises 11 residues. Germline lookup yields CDR1 DFQATT and CDR2 SNEGSKA (reference sequence). The CDR3 reads CSGRAGETQYF. CDR3 nucleotide sequence: TGCAGCGGCAGGGCGGGGGAGACCCAGTACTTC.

This clone was counted between two and nine times. This chain uses TRBV3-1 (or the pseudogene TRBV3-2) with TRBJ2-1, with a weak D call TRBD2 (5 bases). Germline V gene data show CDR1 as LGHDT and CDR2 as YNNKEL (reference sequence). V shed 3 bases and J shed 6 bases, with 15 bases lying between them. CDR3 length: 15 residues. The CDR3, as DNA: TGTGCCAGCAGCCACCCTAGCCGTGCTGGCAATGAGCAGTTCTTC. This codes for CASSHPSRAGNEQFF.

This chain links TRBV28 with TRBJ1-2; D is possibly TRBD1 (5 bases). The CDR3 is 15 amino acids. Trimming stripped 4 bases from V and 6 bases from J, with 18 bases between. The germline gives CDR1 MDHEN, CDR2 SYDVKM. CDR3 region: CASSSPSGGRDGYTF. The CDR3 DNA sequence: TGTGCCAGCAGTTCCCCGTCGGGGGGAAGGGATGGCTACACCTTC.